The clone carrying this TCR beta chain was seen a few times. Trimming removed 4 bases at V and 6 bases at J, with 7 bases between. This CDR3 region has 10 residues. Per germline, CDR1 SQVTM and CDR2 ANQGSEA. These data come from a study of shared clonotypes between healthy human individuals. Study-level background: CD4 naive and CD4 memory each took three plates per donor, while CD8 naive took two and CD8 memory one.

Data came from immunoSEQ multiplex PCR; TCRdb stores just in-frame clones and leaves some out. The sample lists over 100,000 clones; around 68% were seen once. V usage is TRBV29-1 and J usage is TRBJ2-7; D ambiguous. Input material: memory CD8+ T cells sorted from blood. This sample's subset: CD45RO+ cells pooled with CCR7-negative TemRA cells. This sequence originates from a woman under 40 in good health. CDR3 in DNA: TGCAGCGTTGGGGATGCCGAGCAGTACTTC. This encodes CSVGDAEQYF.